The 18 T cell receptor beta chains below were found in one sample sequenced in a study of blood T cell repertoires in COVID-19. Repertoires were generated with immunoSEQ multiplex PCR, while TCRdb's copy carries only in-frame clones and drops some. The sample lists around 250,000 clones, 70% to 90% occurring once. Sequencing used PBMCs or T cells enriched from blood (not recorded which). Receptors originate from a woman in her forties or fifties who had recovered from COVID-19.

V usage is TRBV10-3 and J usage is TRBJ1-2, with 10 bases fitting TRBD1. V lost 3 bases and J lost 8; bases outside the gene matches: 9. Germline-derived CDR1 and CDR2 are ENHRY and SYGVKD. The CDR3 spans 15 residues. CDR3 sequence: CAISDPGQGKRGYTF. The CDR3 nucleotides are TGTGCCATCAGTGATCCGGGACAGGGGAAGAGGGGCTACACCTTC.

The rearrangement links TRBV5-1 to TRBJ2-3; D gene ambiguous. Germline V gene data show CDR1 as SGHRS and CDR2 as YFSETQ. The CDR3 runs 15 residues. Trimming took off 0 bases at V and 6 bases at J, with 14 bases between the two ends. CDR3 coding DNA: TGCGCCAGCAGCTTGGGTGTAGGTGGCGGCGATACGCAGTATTTT. Protein product: CASSLGVGGGDTQYF. Full variable domain (outside the CDR3, taken from reference TRBV5-1 and TRBJ2-3): KAGVTQTPRYLIKTRGQQVTLSCSPISGHRSVSWYQQTPGQGLQFLFEYFSETQRNKGNFPGRFSGRQFSNSRSEMNVSTLELGDSALYLCASSLGVGGGDTQYFGPGTRLTVL.

The V and J genes are TRBV19 and TRBJ2-1, with 16 bases that match TRBD2. Per the germline V gene, CDR1 is LNHDA and CDR2 is SQIVND (reference sequence). This CDR3 is built from 16 residues. V shed 3 bases and J 10 bases; nucleotides not matched to a gene: 6. This chain's CDR3 is CASSIGTSGRAGEQFF. DNA of the CDR3: TGTGCCAGTAGTATCGGGACTAGCGGGAGGGCCGGCGAGCAGTTCTTC.

The chain recombines TRBV4-1 with TRBJ2-7; 11 bases map to TRBD2. Germline V lookup: CDR1 MGHRA, CDR2 YSYEKL. The CDR3 covers 16 residues. The junction had 8 bases not matched to a gene; V was cut back by 4 bases and J by 3 bases. The CDR3 sequence: CASSRLTSGSIYEQYF. DNA for the CDR3: TGCGCCAGCAGCCGACTAACTAGCGGGAGTATCTACGAGCAGTACTTC.

The chain couples TRBV7-9 to TRBJ2-7; D uncertain. The CDR3 contains 12 residues. Trimming removed 4 bases from V and 4 bases from J, with 8 bases in between. Germline V gene data show CDR1 as SEHNR and CDR2 as FQNEAQ (reference sequence). CDR3 in DNA: TGTGCCAGCAGCTCTTCCCTATACGAGCAGTACTTC. Protein sequence: CASSSSLYEQYF.

The chain recombines TRBV12-3 or TRBV12-4 with TRBJ1-2, with D unclear. V dropped 2 bases and J dropped 4 bases, with 5 bases sitting between them. CDR3 size: 12 residues. As DNA, the CDR3 is TGTGCCAGCAGTTTAAGCCGCTATGGCTACACCTTC. Residues: CASSLSRYGYTF.

The chain joins TRBV7-9 to TRBJ1-4; D gene unclear. The length of the CDR3 is 12 residues. The ends were cut back, 6 bases at V and 8 bases at J, with 10 bases in the middle. Germline V gene lookup returns CDR1 SEHNR and CDR2 FQNEAQ (reference sequence). This chain's CDR3 is CASSSGREKLFF. The CDR3 DNA reads TGTGCCAGCAGTTCCGGTCGAGAAAAACTGTTTTTT. Combining the CDR3 with reference TRBV7-9 and TRBJ1-4 gives the whole variable domain DTGVSQNPRHKITKRGQNVTFRCDPISEHNRLYWYRQTLGQGPEFLTYFQNEAQLEKSRLLSDRFSAERPKGSFSTLEIQRTEQGDSAMYLCASSSGREKLFFGSGTQLSVL.

The chain is built from TRBV4-2 and TRBJ2-7, with D possibly being TRBD2 (6 bases). CDR3 size: 15 residues. CDR1 and CDR2 from the germline V gene are LGHNA and YNFKEQ. V lost 5 bases, J lost 1 base, and 15 bases lay in between. The CDR3 DNA reads TGTGCCAGCAGCGGGATAGCGGCCGATTCCTACGAGCAGTACTTC. Amino acid sequence: CASSGIAADSYEQYF.

The CDR3 loop reads CASTRTGNYGYTF. CDR3 sequence (DNA): TGTGCCAGCACCCGGACAGGGAACTATGGCTACACCTTC. This chain uses TRBV12-3 or TRBV12-4 with TRBJ1-2; 8 bases are a match to TRBD1. V trimming: 7 bases; J trimming: 2 bases; junction bases outside the gene matches: 3. This CDR3 has 13 residues.

The chain is built from TRBV7-2 and TRBJ1-2; D is unclear. Germline CDR1 is SGHTA and CDR2 is FQGNSA. V lost 1 base and J 6 bases, leaving 9 bases between the germline ends. The length of the CDR3 is 13 residues. The CDR3 DNA reads TGTGCCAGCAGCTTAGTCTGGGCCCATGGCTACACCTTC. This sequence encodes CASSLVWAHGYTF.

The chain uses TRBV27 and TRBJ2-7; D may be TRBD1 (5 bases). Per germline, CDR1 MNHEY and CDR2 SMNVEV (reference sequence). This CDR3 contains 13 residues. The V gene lost 6 bases and the J gene lost 0 bases, with 9 bases spanning the gap. The CDR3 here is CASSRTSSYEQYF. CDR3 in DNA: TGTGCCAGCAGCCGGACAAGCTCCTACGAGCAGTACTTC.

The gene calls are TRBV9 and TRBJ2-3, with 7 bases aligning to TRBD1. Germline V CDR1 and CDR2: SGDLS, YYNGEE. V was pared by 0 bases and J by 5 bases, with 6 bases of the junction left unmatched. The CDR3 contains 15 residues. Here the CDR3 DNA reads TGTGCCAGCAGCGTAGGGAGACAGGGTATAGATACGCAGTATTTT. Residues: CASSVGRQGIDTQYF.

This chain links TRBV6-4 with TRBJ2-3; a weak D match, TRBD2 (5 bases). Trimming took off 0 bases at V and 2 bases at J, with 12 bases between the two ends. This CDR3 spans 16 amino acids. Looked up from germline, CDR1 is MRHNA and CDR2 is SNTAGT. Here the CDR3 reads CASSDSGLAPTDTQYF. CDR3 DNA: TGTGCCAGCAGTGACTCGGGCCTAGCACCCACAGATACGCAGTATTTT.

This chain connects TRBV7-3 to TRBJ2-7; 12 nucleotides agree with TRBD2. The CDR3 length is 20 residues. V was clipped by 1 base and J by 4 bases; unmatched bases: 17. In germline, CDR1 is SGHTA, CDR2 FQGTGA. The CDR3 region is CASSLNPSWLAGGPKYEQYF. The DNA for the CDR3 is TGTGCCAGCAGCTTAAATCCTTCATGGCTAGCGGGAGGGCCGAAGTACGAGCAGTACTTC.

This chain joins TRBV27 and TRBJ1-3; no clear D. The CDR3 length is 16 residues. With 6 bases removed from V and 0 bases from J, the gap between germline ends came to 15 bases. Germline V gene sequence: CDR1 MNHEY, CDR2 SMNVEV (reference sequence). The CDR3 region has the DNA TGTGCCAGCAGATCCGTAGGTCGGGACTCTGGAAACACCATATATTTT. It translates to CASRSVGRDSGNTIYF.

This clone was detected once. This CDR3 is also generated by other DNA sequences in the sample. The V call is TRBV5-6, the J call TRBJ2-5, with a weak D call TRBD2 (5 bases). Trimming took off 0 bases at V and 4 bases at J, with 7 bases between the two ends. CDR3 length: 13 amino acids. Per germline, CDR1 SGHDT and CDR2 YYEEEE. CDR3 sequence reads: CASSLAGSETQYF. The CDR3 bases are TGTGCCAGCAGCTTGGCGGGATCAGAGACCCAGTACTTC.

The V call is TRBV5-1, the J call TRBJ2-5, with D tentatively TRBD2 (6 bases). Trimming stripped 0 bases from V and 5 bases from J, with 11 bases between. Germline CDR1 is SGHRS and CDR2 is YFSETQ. The CDR3 length is 14 residues. CDR3 DNA sequence: TGCGCCAGCAGCTTGGCGCTAGGAGGGGAGACCCAGTACTTC. Its protein product is CASSLALGGETQYF.

The genes are TRBV10-3 and TRBJ1-5; 7 positions agree with TRBD1. The trim removed 0 bases at V and 4 bases at J, leaving 6 bases unmatched. From germline, CDR1 is ENHRY and CDR2 SYGVKD. This CDR3 spans 16 amino acids. The DNA of the CDR3 is TGTGCCATCAGTGAGTCTAGACAGGGTCGTAATCAGCCCCAGCATTTT. It is translated as CAISESRQGRNQPQHF.